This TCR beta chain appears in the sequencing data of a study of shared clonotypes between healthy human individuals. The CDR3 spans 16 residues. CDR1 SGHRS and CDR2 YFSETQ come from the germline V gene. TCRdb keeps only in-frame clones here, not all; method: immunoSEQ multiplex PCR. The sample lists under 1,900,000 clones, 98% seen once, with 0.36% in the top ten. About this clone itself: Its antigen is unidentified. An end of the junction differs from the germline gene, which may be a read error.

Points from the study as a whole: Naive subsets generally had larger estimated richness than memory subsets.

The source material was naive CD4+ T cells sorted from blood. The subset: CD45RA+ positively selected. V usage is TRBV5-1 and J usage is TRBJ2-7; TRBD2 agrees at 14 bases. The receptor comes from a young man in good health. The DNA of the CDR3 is TGCGCCAGCAGCTTGGCCTTTGGGACTAGCGGGAGAGGTGAGCCCTTC. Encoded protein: CASSLAFGTSGRGEPF.